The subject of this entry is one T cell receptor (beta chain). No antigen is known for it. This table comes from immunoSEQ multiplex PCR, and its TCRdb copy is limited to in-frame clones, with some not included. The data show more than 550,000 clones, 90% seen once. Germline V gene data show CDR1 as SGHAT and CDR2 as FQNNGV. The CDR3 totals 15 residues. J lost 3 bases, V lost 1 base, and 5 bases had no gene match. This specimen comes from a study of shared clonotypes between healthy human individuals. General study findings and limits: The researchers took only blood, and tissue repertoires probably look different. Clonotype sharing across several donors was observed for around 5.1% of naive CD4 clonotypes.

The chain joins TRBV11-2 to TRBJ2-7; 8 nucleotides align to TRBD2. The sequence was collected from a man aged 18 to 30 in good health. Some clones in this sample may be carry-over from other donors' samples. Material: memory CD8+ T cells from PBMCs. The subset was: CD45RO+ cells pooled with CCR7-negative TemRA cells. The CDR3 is CASSLGSGGGYEQYF. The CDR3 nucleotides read TGTGCCAGCAGCTTAGGGTCGGGAGGGGGCTACGAGCAGTACTTC.